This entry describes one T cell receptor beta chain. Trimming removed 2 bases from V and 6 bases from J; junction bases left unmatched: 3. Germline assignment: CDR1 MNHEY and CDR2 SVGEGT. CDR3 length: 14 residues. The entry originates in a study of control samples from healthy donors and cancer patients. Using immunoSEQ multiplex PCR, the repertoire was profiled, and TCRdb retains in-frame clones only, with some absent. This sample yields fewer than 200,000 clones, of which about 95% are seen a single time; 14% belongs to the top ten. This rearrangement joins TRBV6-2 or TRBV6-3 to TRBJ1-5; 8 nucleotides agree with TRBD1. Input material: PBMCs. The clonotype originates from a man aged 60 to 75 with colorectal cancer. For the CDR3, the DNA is TGTGCCAGCAGTTACCCGCAGGGGGCTCAGCCCCAGCATTTT. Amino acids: CASSYPQGAQPQHF.